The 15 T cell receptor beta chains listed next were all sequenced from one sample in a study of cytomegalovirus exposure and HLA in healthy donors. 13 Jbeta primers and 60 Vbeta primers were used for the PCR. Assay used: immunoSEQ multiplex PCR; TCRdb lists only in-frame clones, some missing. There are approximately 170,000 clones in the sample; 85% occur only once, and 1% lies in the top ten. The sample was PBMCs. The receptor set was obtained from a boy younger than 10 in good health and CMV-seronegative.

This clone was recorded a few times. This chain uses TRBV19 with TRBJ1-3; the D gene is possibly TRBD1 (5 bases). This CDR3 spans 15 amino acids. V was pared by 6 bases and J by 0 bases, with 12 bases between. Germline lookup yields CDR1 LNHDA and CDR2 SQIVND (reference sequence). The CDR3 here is CASRRDGSSGNTIYF. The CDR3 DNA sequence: TGTGCCAGTAGGCGGGACGGGAGCTCTGGAAACACCATATATTTT.

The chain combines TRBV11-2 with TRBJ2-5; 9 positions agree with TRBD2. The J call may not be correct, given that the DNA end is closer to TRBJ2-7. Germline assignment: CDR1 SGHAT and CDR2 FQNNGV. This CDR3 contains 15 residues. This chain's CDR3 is CASSLVSGSSYEQYF. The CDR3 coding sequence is TGTGCCAGCAGCTTAGTTAGCGGGAGTTCCTACGAGCAGTACTTC.

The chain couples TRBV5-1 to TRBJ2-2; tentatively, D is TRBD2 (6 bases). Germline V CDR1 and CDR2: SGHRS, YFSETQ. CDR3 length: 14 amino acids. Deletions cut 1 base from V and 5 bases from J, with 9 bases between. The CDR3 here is CASSLRESTGELFF. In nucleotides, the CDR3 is TGCGCCAGCAGCTTGCGGGAGTCGACCGGGGAGCTGTTTTTT.

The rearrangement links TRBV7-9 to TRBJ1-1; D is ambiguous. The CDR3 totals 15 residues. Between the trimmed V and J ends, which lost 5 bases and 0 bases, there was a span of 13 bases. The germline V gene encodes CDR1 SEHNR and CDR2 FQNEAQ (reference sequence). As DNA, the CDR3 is TGTGCCAGCAGCCCCTCGGAGGGAATGAACACTGAAGCTTTCTTT. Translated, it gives CASSPSEGMNTEAFF.

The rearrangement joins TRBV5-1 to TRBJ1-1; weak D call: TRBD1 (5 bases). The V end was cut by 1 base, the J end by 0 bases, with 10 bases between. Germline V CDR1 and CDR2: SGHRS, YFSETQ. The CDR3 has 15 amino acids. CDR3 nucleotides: TGCGCCAGCAGCTTGCACGCAGGGCTGAACACTGAAGCTTTCTTT. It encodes CASSLHAGLNTEAFF.

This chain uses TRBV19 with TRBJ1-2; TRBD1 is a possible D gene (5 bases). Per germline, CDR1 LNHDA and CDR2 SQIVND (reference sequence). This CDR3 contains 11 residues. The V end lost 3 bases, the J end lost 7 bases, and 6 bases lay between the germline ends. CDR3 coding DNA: TGTGCCAGTAGTATGGGACTTGGCTACACCTTC. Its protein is CASSMGLGYTF.

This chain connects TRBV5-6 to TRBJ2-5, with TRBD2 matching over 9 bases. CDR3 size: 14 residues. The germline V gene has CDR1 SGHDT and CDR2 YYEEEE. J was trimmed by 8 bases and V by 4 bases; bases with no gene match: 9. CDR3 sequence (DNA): TGTGCCAGCAGCCGGGGGGGTAGCGGGAGTACCCAGTACTTC. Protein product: CASSRGGSGSTQYF.

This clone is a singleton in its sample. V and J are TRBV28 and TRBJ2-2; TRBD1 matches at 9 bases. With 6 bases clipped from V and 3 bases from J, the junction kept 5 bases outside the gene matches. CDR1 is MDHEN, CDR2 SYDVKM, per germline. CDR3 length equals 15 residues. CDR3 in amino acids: CASRQGALDTGELFF. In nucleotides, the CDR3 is TGTGCCAGCAGACAGGGGGCGTTGGACACCGGGGAGCTGTTTTTT.

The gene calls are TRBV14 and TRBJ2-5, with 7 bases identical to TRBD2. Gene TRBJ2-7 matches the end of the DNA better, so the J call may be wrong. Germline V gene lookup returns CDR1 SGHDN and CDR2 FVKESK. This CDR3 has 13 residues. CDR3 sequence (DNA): TGTGCCAGCACCCGTGGCGGGAGCTACGAGCAGTACTTC. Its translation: CASTRGGSYEQYF.

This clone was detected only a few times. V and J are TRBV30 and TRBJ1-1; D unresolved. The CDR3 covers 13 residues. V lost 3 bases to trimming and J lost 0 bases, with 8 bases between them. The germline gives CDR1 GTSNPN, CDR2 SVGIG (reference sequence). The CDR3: CAWSPGMNTEAFF. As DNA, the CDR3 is TGTGCCTGGAGCCCCGGGATGAACACTGAAGCTTTCTTT.

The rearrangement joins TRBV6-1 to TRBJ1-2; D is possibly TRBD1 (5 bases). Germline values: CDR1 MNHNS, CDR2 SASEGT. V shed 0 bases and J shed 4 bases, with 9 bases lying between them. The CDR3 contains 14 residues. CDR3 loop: CASSEAWQGYGYTF. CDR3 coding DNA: TGTGCCAGCAGTGAAGCTTGGCAGGGCTATGGCTACACCTTC.

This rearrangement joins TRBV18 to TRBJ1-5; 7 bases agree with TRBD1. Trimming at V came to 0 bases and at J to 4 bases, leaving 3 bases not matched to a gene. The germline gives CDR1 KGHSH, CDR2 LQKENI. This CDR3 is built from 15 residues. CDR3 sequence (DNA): TGTGCCAGCTCACCACCCCGGGACAGTAATCAGCCCCAGCATTTT. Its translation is CASSPPRDSNQPQHF.

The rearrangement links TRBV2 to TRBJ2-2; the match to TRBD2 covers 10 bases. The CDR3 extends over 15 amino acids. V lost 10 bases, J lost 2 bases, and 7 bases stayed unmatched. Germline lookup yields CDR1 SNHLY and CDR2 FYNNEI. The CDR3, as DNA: TGTGCCACCAAGCGGGAGGGCCTTAACACCGGGGAGCTGTTTTTT. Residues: CATKREGLNTGELFF.

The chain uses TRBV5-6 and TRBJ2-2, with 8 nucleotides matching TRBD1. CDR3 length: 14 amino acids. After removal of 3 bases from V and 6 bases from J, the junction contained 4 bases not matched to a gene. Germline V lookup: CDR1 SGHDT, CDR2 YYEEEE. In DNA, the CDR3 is TGTGCCAGCAGCTCGGACAGGGACCCCGGGGAGCTGTTTTTT. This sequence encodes CASSSDRDPGELFF.

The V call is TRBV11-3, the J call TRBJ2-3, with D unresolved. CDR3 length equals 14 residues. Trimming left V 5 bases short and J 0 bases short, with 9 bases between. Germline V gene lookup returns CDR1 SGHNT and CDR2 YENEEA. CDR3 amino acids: CASSHGLSTDTQYF. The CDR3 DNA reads TGTGCCAGCAGCCACGGGTTAAGCACAGATACGCAGTATTTT.